This T cell receptor (beta chain) was recorded in a study of beta chain features in type 1 diabetes. Study at large: When patients were set against healthy donors, age, gender and cell yields were similar. General study findings and limits: For cells with high TCR expression, cDNA sequencing could yield over-representation. Researchers report that Type 1 diabetes patients had moderately but significantly shorter TCRB CDR3s across all four CD4+ subsets.

Between the trimmed V and J ends, which lost 6 bases and 2 bases, there was a span of 12 bases. Looked up from germline, CDR1 is SGDLS and CDR2 is YYNGEE. The CDR3 runs to 14 residues. Investigators reverse transcribed all isolated RNA, so they sequenced expressed TCRB transcripts. The protocol was immunoSEQ multiplex PCR, while the TCRdb copy is restricted to in-frame clones and leaves out a portion. This sample has 450,000 to 600,000 clones, with around 28% found just once. Purity (above 95%) was reached by all sorted populations. Turning to this clone: Its antigen is as yet unknown.

This sequence was found in a man between 18 and 29 years old in good health. The sequenced material came from naive CD4+ T cells from blood. The chain uses TRBV9 and TRBJ2-1; D possibly corresponds to TRBD2 (6 bases). CDR3 loop: CASTPGGAYNEQFF. The CDR3 region has the DNA TGTGCCAGCACCCCAGGCGGGGCCTACAATGAGCAGTTCTTC.